Here is one TCR beta chain with its context. Its antigen remains unidentified. This entry is derived from a study of cytomegalovirus exposure and HLA in healthy donors. Findings of the study overall: It was shown in a later analysis that HLA-associated TCR beta chains were more clonally expanded than other, equally common chains.

The PCR was carried out with 60 Vbeta primers and 13 Jbeta primers. Generated by immunoSEQ multiplex PCR, the TCRdb table keeps only in-frame clones and is missing some. The sample holds about 160,000 clones; 60% to 70% are singletons and the top ten take 6% to 8.5%. CDR1 is SNHLY, CDR2 FYNNEI, per germline. The V gene end was trimmed by 5 bases and the J gene end by 0 bases; junction bases not matched to a gene: 7. CDR3 size: 16 residues. Sequenced material: PBMCs. This receptor was taken from a woman aged 55-69 years in good health and CMV-seropositive. J is TRBJ1-2 and V is TRBV2, with TRBD1 identical over 9 bases. The CDR3 sequence: CASSRDRDKPNYGYTF. In nucleotides, the CDR3 is TGTGCCAGCAGTAGGGACAGGGACAAACCTAACTATGGCTACACCTTC.